The clone carrying this TCR beta chain was seen only a few times. The antigen is undetermined. The data originate from a study of regulatory T cells in long-lasting Graves disease. Study-wide results and limits: The analysis examined peripheral blood only and excluded thyroid tissue.

The CDR3 loop spans 12 amino acids. Trimming left V 8 bases short and J 1 base short, with 9 bases between. Germline CDR1 is LNHNV and CDR2 is YYDKDF (reference sequence). Time point specified: persistent/refractory GD, antithyroid drugs over 5 years with positive TRAb. PBMCs were the source of the RNA used for TCR sequencing. In building TCR beta libraries, iRepertoire HTBI primers were used together with Arm-PCR of CDR3 regions. One entry per CDR3 protein, called by TCRdb with MiXCR from the multiplex PCR reads. This sample has 430,000 or so distinct CDR3 sequences, with over 20% found just once. This clonotype was sampled from a female donor with Graves disease. This chain links TRBV15 with TRBJ2-7; perhaps TRBD2 as D (5 bases). The material sequenced was peripheral blood mononuclear cells (PBMCs), taken when the disease was refractory, from a patient treated with antithyroid drugs. The CDR3 region is CATEGLSYEQYF. CDR3 sequence (DNA): TGTGCCACCGAGGGTCTTTCCTACGAGCAGTACTTC.